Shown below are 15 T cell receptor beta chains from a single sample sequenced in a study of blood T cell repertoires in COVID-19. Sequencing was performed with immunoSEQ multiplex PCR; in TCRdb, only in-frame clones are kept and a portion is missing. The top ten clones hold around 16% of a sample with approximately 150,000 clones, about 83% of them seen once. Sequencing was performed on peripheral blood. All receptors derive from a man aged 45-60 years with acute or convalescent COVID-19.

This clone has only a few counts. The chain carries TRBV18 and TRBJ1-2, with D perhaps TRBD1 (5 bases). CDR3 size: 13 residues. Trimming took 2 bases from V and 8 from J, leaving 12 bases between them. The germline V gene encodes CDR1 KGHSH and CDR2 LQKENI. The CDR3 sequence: CASSPTQGGGYTF. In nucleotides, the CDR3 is TGTGCCAGCTCACCAACGCAGGGCGGAGGCTACACCTTC.

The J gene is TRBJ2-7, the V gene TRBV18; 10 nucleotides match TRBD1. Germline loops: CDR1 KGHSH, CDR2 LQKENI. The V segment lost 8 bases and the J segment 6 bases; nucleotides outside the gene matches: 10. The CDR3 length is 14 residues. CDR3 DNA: TGTGCCAGCAAGGGGACAGGGGTATCGCGCGAGCAGTACTTC. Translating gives CASKGTGVSREQYF.

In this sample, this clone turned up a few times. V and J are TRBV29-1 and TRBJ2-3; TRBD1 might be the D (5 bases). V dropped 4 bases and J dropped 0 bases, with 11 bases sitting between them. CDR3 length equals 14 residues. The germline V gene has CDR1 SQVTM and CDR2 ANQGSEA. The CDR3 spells CSVARGDSTDTQYF. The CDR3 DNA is TGCAGCGTTGCAAGGGGCGATAGCACAGATACGCAGTATTTT.

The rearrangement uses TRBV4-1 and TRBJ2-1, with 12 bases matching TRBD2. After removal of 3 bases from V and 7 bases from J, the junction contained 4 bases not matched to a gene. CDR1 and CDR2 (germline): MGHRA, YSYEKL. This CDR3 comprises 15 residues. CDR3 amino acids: CASSHGTSGLNEQFF. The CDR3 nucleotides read TGCGCCAGCAGCCACGGGACTAGCGGGCTGAATGAGCAGTTCTTC.

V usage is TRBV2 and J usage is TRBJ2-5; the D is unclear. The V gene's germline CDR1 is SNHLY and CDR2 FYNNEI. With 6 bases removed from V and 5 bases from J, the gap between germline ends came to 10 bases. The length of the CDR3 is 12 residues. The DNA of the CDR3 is TGTGCCAGCAGCCTCTTGAGGGAGACCCAGTACTTC. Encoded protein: CASSLLRETQYF.

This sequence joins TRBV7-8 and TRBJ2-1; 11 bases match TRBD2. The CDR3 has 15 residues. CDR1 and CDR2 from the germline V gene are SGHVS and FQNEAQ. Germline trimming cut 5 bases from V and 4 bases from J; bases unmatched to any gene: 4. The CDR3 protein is CASSLGTSGYNEQFF. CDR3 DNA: TGTGCCAGCAGCCTCGGGACTAGCGGATACAATGAGCAGTTCTTC.

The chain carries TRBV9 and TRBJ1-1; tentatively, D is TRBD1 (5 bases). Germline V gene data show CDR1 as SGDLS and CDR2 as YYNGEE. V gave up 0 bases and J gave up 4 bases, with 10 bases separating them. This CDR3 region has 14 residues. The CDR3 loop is CASSVGPGPTEAFF. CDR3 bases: TGTGCCAGCAGCGTAGGTCCAGGGCCCACTGAAGCTTTCTTT.

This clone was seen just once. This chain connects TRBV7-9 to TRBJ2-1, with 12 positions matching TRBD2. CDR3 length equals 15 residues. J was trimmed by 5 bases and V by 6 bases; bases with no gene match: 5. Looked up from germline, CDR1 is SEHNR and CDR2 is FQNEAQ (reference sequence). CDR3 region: CASRPPSGGDNEQFF. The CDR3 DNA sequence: TGTGCCAGCAGACCACCTAGCGGGGGGGACAATGAGCAGTTCTTC.

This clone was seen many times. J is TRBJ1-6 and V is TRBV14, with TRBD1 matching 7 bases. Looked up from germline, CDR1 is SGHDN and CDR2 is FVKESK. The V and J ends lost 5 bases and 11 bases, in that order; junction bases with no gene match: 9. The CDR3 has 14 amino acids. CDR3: CASSGLDRFAPLHF. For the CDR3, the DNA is TGTGCCAGCAGCGGGTTGGACAGGTTCGCACCCCTCCACTTT.

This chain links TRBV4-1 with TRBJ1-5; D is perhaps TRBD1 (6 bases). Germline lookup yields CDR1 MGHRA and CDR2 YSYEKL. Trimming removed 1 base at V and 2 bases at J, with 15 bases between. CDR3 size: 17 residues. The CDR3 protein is CASSQGGGAEGNQPQHF. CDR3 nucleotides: TGCGCCAGCAGCCAAGGAGGGGGGGCGGAGGGCAATCAGCCCCAGCATTTT.

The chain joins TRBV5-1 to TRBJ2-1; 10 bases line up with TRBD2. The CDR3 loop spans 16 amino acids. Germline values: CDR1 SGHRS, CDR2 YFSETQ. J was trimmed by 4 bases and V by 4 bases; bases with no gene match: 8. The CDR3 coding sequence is TGCGCCAGCAGCCCTAGCGGGGGAGCACCTTACAATGAGCAGTTCTTC. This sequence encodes CASSPSGGAPYNEQFF.

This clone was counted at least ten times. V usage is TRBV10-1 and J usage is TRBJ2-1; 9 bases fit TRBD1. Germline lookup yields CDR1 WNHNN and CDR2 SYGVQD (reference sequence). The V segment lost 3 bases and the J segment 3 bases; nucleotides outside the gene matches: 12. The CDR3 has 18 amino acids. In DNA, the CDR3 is TGCGCCAGCAGTGACCAAAGCTGGGGGACAGGGATCTACAATGAGCAGTTCTTC. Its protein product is CASSDQSWGTGIYNEQFF.

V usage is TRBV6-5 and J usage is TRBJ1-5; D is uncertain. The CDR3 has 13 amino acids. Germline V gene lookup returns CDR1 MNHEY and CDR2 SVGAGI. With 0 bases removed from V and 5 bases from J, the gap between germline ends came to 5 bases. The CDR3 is CASSYSRDQPQHF. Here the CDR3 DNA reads TGTGCCAGCAGTTACTCTCGGGATCAGCCCCAGCATTTT.

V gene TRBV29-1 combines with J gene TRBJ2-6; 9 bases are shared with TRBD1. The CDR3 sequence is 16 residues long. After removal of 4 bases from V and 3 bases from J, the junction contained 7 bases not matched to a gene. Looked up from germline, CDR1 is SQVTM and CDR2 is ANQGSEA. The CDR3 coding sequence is TGCAGCGTTGCACAGGGGGCAGGAATTGGGGCCAACGTCCTGACTTTC. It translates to CSVAQGAGIGANVLTF.

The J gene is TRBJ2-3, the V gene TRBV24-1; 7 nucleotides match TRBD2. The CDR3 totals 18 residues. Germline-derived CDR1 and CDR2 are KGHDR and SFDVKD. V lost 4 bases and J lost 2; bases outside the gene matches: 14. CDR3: CATSEKHRGDRPTDTQYF. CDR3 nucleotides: TGTGCCACCAGTGAAAAGCACCGGGGGGACCGCCCCACAGATACGCAGTATTTT.